This paragraph covers one T cell receptor (beta chain) sequence. The data originate from a study of blood T cell repertoires in COVID-19. Authors' processing steps: Cell counts per sample came from amplifying reference gene primers. Sequencing used immunoSEQ multiplex PCR; TCRdb keeps in-frame clones, though not all of them. The V and J calls and clone size were taken over from that table, and D and trimming were inferred from the DNA. The data contain around 94,000 clones, around 92% of them singletons. The clonotype originates from a man aged 18 to 35 with acute or convalescent COVID-19. The source material was peripheral blood.

This CDR3 is CASSSLGSSYGYTF. DNA for the CDR3: TGTGCCAGCAGTTCCTTAGGGAGTTCATATGGCTACACCTTC. This rearrangement joins TRBV11-2 to TRBJ1-2; no definite D call. CDR3 length equals 14 residues. Between the trimmed V and J ends, which lost 6 bases and 5 bases, there was a span of 16 bases. Per germline, CDR1 SGHAT and CDR2 FQNNGV.